This T cell receptor (beta chain) was sequenced in a study of T cell changes during pregnancy in multiple sclerosis. Assay: immunoSEQ multiplex PCR; the TCRdb copy retains only in-frame clones and omits some. The sample comprises roughly 100,000 clones, about nine tenths of which are singletons, and around 0.8% rests with the top ten. This CDR3 spans 13 amino acids. Trimming removed 0 bases at V and 6 bases at J, with 6 bases between. Germline assignment: CDR1 ENHRY and CDR2 SYGVKD. The receptor's source is a female donor in good health, enrolled as a control in a pregnancy study. This specimen consisted of peripheral blood, obtained in the second trimester of pregnancy. This chain links TRBV10-3 with TRBJ1-5; D unclear. CDR3 bases: TGTGCCATCAGTGAGTCGGAGAGTCAGCCCCAGCATTTT. This encodes CAISESESQPQHF.